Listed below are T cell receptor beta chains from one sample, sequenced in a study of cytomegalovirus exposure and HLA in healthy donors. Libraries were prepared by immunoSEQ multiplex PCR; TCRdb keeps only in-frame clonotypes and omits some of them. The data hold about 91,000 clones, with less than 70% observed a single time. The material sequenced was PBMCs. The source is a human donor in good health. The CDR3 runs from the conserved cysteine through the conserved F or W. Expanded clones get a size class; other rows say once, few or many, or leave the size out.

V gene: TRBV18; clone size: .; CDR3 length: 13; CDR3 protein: CASSETRGNTIYF
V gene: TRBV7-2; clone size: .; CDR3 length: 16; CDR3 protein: CASSLSSGRNTGELFF
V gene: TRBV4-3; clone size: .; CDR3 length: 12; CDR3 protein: CASSQDLETQYF
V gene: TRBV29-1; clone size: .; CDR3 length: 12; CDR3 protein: CSAKQGNYGYTF
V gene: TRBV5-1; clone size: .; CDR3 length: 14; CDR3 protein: CASSLDRGRNGYTF
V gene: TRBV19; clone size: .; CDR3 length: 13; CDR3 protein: CASREKSTTQQYF
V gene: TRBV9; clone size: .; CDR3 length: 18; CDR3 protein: CASSVATSGTYLQDTQYF
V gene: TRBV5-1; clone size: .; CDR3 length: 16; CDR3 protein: CASSLAIGTGFEKLFF
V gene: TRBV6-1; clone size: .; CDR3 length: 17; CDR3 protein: CASSAQPGQGAKNIQYF
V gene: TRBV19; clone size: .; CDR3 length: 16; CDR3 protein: CASSIGQGAHTGELFF
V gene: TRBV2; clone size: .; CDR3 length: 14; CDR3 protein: CASSDGGRFYGYTF
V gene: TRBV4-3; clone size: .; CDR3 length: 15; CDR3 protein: CASSQAGTDYEKLFF
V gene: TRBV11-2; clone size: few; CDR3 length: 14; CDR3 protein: CASSLAGATGELFF
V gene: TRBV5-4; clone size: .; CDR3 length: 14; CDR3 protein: CATSKGATNEKLFF
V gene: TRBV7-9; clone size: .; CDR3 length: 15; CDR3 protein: CASSLLAGKVDEQFF
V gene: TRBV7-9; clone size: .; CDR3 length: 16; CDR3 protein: CASSIPGQGNPETQYF
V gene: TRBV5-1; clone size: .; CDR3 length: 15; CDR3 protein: CASLVGGSNTGELFF
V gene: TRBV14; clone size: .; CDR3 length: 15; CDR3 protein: CASSQRTGGTGELFF
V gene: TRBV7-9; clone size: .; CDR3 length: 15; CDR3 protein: CASSSGGTTYNEQFF
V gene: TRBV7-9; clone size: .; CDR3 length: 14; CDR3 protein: CASSLEARNYGYTF
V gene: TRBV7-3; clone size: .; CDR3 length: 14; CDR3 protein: CASSEGQNTGELFF
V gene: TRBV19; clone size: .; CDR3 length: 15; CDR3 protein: CASSERGANTGELFF
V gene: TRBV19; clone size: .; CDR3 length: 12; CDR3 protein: CASSMQGHGYTF
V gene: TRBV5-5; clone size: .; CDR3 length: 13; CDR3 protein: CASSLVDTGELFF
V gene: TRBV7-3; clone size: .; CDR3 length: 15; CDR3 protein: CASSPMTGYTGELFF
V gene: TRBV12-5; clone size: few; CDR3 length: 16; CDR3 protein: CASGLVPPSGDYEQYF
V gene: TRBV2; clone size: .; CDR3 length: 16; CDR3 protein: CASSQEGLISGNTIYF
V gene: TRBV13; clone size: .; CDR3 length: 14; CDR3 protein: CASSLGGATYGYTF
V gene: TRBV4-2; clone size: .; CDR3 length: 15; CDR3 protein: CASSQASQGNTEAFF
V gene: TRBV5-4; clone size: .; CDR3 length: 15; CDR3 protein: CASSPYWDSTYEQYF
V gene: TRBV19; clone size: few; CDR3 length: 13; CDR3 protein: CASRGRGRETQYF
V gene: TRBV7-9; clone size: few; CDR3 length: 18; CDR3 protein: CASSSAGGKGTSGYEQYF
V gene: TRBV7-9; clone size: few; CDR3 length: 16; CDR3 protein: CASSLTLGGRSYEQYF
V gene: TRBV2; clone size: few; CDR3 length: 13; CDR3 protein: CASSEDRGTEAFF
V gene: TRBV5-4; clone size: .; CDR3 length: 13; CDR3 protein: CASSAGTGYGYTF
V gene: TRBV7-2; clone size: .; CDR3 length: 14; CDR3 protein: CASSLGLGLREQYF
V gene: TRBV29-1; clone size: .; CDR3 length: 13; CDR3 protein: CSVEGGPGTEAFF
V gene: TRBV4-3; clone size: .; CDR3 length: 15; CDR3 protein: CASSQDQRQVYGYTF